Below, 31 T cell receptor beta chains from the same sample are listed, as sequenced in a study of T cells expressing NK-cell markers (dated by TCRdb to about 2020). The library was prepared using 5' RACE. Sequencing used an Illumina HiSeq 2000. TCRdb reprocessed the reads, reporting each CDR3 protein sequence once and no DNA. This sample's records show 250,000 or so distinct CDR3 sequences. The ten largest clonotypes hold roughly 4.2% of the sample. The source material was blood T cells: a sorted CD56 or NKG2C T cell subset, CD4+ or CD8+ T cells, or bulk PBMC T cells (not recorded which). Receptor source: a woman aged 18 to 75 in good health.

V is TRBV7-2 and J is TRBJ1-1; TCRdb selects TRBD1, and the lack of DNA leaves this call unchecked. The CDR3 loop spans 16 amino acids. From germline, CDR1 is SGHTA and CDR2 FQGNSA. CDR3: CASSLRTVTRNTEAFF.

This rearrangement joins TRBV18 to TRBJ2-1. Germline V gene sequence: CDR1 KGHSH, CDR2 LQKENI. The CDR3 consists of 14 residues. The CDR3 region is CASSPLLADNEQFF. Full variable domain (outside the CDR3, taken from reference TRBV18 and TRBJ2-1): NAGVMQNPRHLVRRRGQEARLRCSPMKGHSHVYWYRQLPEEGLKFMVYLQKENIIDESGMPKERFSAEFPKEGPSILRIQQVVRGDSAAYFCASSPLLADNEQFFGPGTRLTVL.

The chain's CDR3 is CASSSLGQAEKLFF. The chain recombines TRBV19 with TRBJ1-4; the D call from TCRdb, TRBD1, cannot be confirmed without DNA. The CDR3 has 14 residues. From germline, CDR1 is LNHDA and CDR2 SQIVND (reference sequence).

The rearrangement links TRBV6-5 to TRBJ1-6; the D call of TRBD1 rests on TCRdb alone, since no DNA is present to check it. CDR1 MNHEY and CDR2 SVGAGI come from the germline V gene. The CDR3 runs to 17 residues. CDR3 amino acids: CASSYRRATGHNSPLHF.

The genes are TRBV29-1 and TRBJ2-7; TCRdb's D call, TRBD2, is unchecked because there is no DNA. This CDR3 spans 12 amino acids. Per germline, CDR1 SQVTM and CDR2 ANQGSEA. The CDR3 is CSVEGGSGEQYF.

The chain joins TRBV7-2 to TRBJ1-5. Germline lookup yields CDR1 SGHTA and CDR2 FQGNSA. The CDR3 runs 12 residues. This CDR3 reads CASRLGSQPQHF.

The chain is built from TRBV6-5 and TRBJ2-2. The germline gives CDR1 MNHEY, CDR2 SVGAGI. The CDR3 has 12 amino acids. The CDR3 here is CASSYTTGELFF.

The chain links TRBV7-8 to TRBJ1-5. Looked up from germline, CDR1 is SGHVS and CDR2 is FQNEAQ. The CDR3 sequence is 20 residues long. CDR3 loop: CASSLALLAQRTIGGWLQHF.

This chain joins TRBV27 and TRBJ1-2; the D call of TRBD1 rests on TCRdb alone, since no DNA is present to check it. This CDR3 comprises 15 residues. Germline CDR1 MNHEY, CDR2 SMNVEV (reference sequence). The CDR3 loop is CASRTTGTANYGYTF.

This CDR3 is CASSLYSGSGREQFF. The V call is TRBV7-2, the J call TRBJ2-1; the D gene TCRdb calls, TRBD2, cannot be checked with no DNA. The V gene's germline CDR1 is SGHTA and CDR2 FQGNSA. This CDR3 is built from 15 residues.

The chain carries TRBV7-3 and TRBJ1-5; the D call from TCRdb, TRBD1, cannot be confirmed without DNA. The CDR3 has 13 residues. Germline V gene sequence: CDR1 SGHTA, CDR2 FQGTGA. This CDR3 reads CASSLTRDQPQHF.

The J gene is TRBJ2-1, the V gene TRBV6-2 or TRBV6-3; TCRdb indicates TRBD2, and absent DNA this call remains unverified. Looked up from germline, CDR1 is MNHEY and CDR2 is SVGEGT. The CDR3 is 15 residues long. The CDR3 here is CASSKKKREGPGQFF.

The chain joins TRBV4-2 to TRBJ1-4; TCRdb reports TRBD1, a call that lacks DNA to check it against. The CDR3 consists of 13 residues. The germline V gene has CDR1 LGHNA and CDR2 YNFKEQ. This CDR3 reads CASSPTGGVKLFF.

This chain connects TRBV5-1 to TRBJ2-2; TCRdb's D gene call, TRBD2, goes unchecked for lack of DNA. CDR3 length equals 16 residues. Germline V gives CDR1 SGHRS, CDR2 YFSETQ. CDR3 residues: CASSPGLASNTGELFF. Looking up the rest from reference TRBV5-1 and TRBJ2-2 gives the full variable domain: KAGVTQTPRYLIKTRGQQVTLSCSPISGHRSVSWYQQTPGQGLQFLFEYFSETQRNKGNFPGRFSGRQFSNSRSEMNVSTLELGDSALYLCASSPGLASNTGELFFGEGSRLTVL.

This chain connects TRBV7-6 to TRBJ2-3. CDR3 length: 16 amino acids. Germline V lookup: CDR1 SGHVS, CDR2 FNYEAQ. This CDR3 reads CASSLFGENPTDTQYF.

The rearrangement uses TRBV4-1 and TRBJ2-1; the D call of TRBD1 rests on TCRdb alone, since no DNA is present to check it. The CDR3 runs to 15 residues. Looked up from germline, CDR1 is MGHRA and CDR2 is YSYEKL. CDR3 loop: CASSPTGQGSHEQFF.

The V call is TRBV29-1, the J call TRBJ1-2. This CDR3 is built from 16 residues. CDR1 SQVTM and CDR2 ANQGSEA come from the germline V gene. This chain's CDR3 is CSVEALRLEGNYGYTF. Filled out from reference TRBV29-1 and TRBJ1-2, the complete variable domain reads SAVISQKPSRDICQRGTSLTIQCQVDSQVTMMFWYRQQPGQSLTLIATANQGSEATYESGFVIDKFPISRPNLTFSTLTVSNMSPEDSSIYLCSVEALRLEGNYGYTFGSGTRLTVV.

The gene calls are TRBV2 and TRBJ1-4; TCRdb's D gene call, TRBD1, goes unchecked for lack of DNA. There are 14 residues in the CDR3. Germline V gene sequence: CDR1 SNHLY, CDR2 FYNNEI. CDR3 protein: CASNKGQGWEKLFF. Based on the CDR3 plus reference TRBV2 and TRBJ1-4, the full variable domain is EPEVTQTPSHQVTQMGQEVILRCVPISNHLYFYWYRQILGQKVEFLVSFYNNEISEKSEIFDDQFSVERPDGSNFTLKIRSTKLEDSAMYFCASNKGQGWEKLFFGSGTQLSVL.

V is TRBV12-3 or TRBV12-4 and J is TRBJ1-4; TCRdb designates TRBD1, a call that cannot be tested without DNA. The CDR3 length is 16 residues. CDR3: CASSSSRTGINEKLFF.

The chain has TRBV7-2 and TRBJ1-1. Germline lookup yields CDR1 SGHTA and CDR2 FQGNSA. The CDR3 contains 15 residues. The CDR3 reads CASSSPDRLNTEAFF.

V and J are TRBV12-3 or TRBV12-4 and TRBJ2-7; absent DNA, TCRdb's TRBD2 call cannot be checked. The CDR3 runs 14 residues. CDR3 residues: CASSLVAGSYEQYF.

The chain has TRBV2 and TRBJ2-1. The length of the CDR3 is 12 residues. The V gene's germline CDR1 is SNHLY and CDR2 FYNNEI. The CDR3 is CASSERMREQFF.

The V and J genes are TRBV4-3 and TRBJ1-6. The CDR3 length is 16 residues. Germline V gene data show CDR1 as LGHNA and CDR2 as YSLEER. CDR3 sequence: CASSQGFGGEDSPLHF.

CDR3 amino acids: CASSHGGVTGANVLTF. V usage is TRBV4-2 and J usage is TRBJ2-6; TCRdb returns TRBD2, unconfirmable since there is no DNA. This CDR3 contains 16 residues. CDR1 LGHNA and CDR2 YNFKEQ come from the germline V gene.

The gene calls are TRBV14 and TRBJ2-7; TCRdb lists TRBD1, though no DNA is available to test this call. Germline V gene lookup returns CDR1 SGHDN and CDR2 FVKESK. The CDR3 totals 15 residues. CDR3 protein: CASSPRTAYSYEQYF. The entire variable domain, with the rest obtained from reference TRBV14 and TRBJ2-7, is as follows: EAGVTQFPSHSVIEKGQTVTLRCDPISGHDNLYWYRRVMGKEIKFLLHFVKESKQDESGMPNNRFLAERTGGTYSTLKVQPAELEDSGVYFCASSPRTAYSYEQYFGPGTRLTVT.

J is TRBJ2-3 and V is TRBV6-1; the TCRdb D gene call, TRBD2, has no DNA to confirm it. Germline CDR1 and CDR2: MNHNS and SASEGT. The CDR3 loop spans 14 amino acids. The CDR3 sequence is CASLSRGPTDTQYF.

The chain employs TRBV7-3 and TRBJ2-4; TCRdb gives TRBD1 as the D gene, but with no DNA this cannot be confirmed. The germline V gene encodes CDR1 SGHTA and CDR2 FQGTGA. The CDR3 totals 12 residues. CDR3 in amino acids: CASSQQGDIQYF.

The chain uses TRBV10-3 and TRBJ2-3. This CDR3 has 15 amino acids. Per germline, CDR1 ENHRY and CDR2 SYGVKD. The CDR3 is CAISDVAAQGATQYF.

The V gene is TRBV4-2, the J gene TRBJ2-7; TCRdb calls TRBD1, which cannot be checked without DNA. This CDR3 is 13 amino acids long. The germline V gene encodes CDR1 LGHNA and CDR2 YNFKEQ. The CDR3 reads CASSQDQGTKQYF.

The rearrangement links TRBV29-1 to TRBJ2-4; as DNA is missing, the TRBD1 call by TCRdb cannot be tested. Germline lookup yields CDR1 SQVTM and CDR2 ANQGSEA. The CDR3 has 15 amino acids. The CDR3 here is CSVAGGGEGKNIQYF.

The J gene is TRBJ2-1, the V gene TRBV7-3; the TCRdb D gene call, TRBD1, has no DNA to confirm it. This CDR3 has 15 amino acids. Per germline, CDR1 SGHTA and CDR2 FQGTGA. CDR3 sequence: CASSPSRAGYNEQFF. Variable domain in full (rest from reference TRBV7-3 and TRBJ2-1): GAGVSQTPSNKVTEKGKYVELRCDPISGHTALYWYRQSLGQGPEFLIYFQGTGAADDSGLPNDRFFAVRPEGSVSTLKIQRTERGDSAVYLCASSPSRAGYNEQFFGPGTRLTVL.